Listed here are 21 T cell receptor beta chains from one sample, sequenced in a study of cytomegalovirus exposure and HLA in healthy donors. Using immunoSEQ multiplex PCR, the repertoire was profiled, and TCRdb retains in-frame clones only, with some absent. Of approximately 200,000 clones listed, approximately 88% are singletons. Sequenced sample: PBMCs. The receptors derive from a man between 18 and 29 years old in good health and CMV-seropositive.

The chain recombines TRBV27 with TRBJ2-7, with 8 bases aligning to TRBD1. This CDR3 has 15 residues. Germline trimming cut 6 bases from V and 5 bases from J; bases unmatched to any gene: 12. Germline CDR1 reads MNHEY; CDR2 reads SMNVEV (reference sequence). The chain's CDR3 is CASRLRPDRVDEQYF. In DNA, the CDR3 is TGTGCCAGCAGGTTGCGCCCGGACAGGGTGGACGAGCAGTACTTC.

The chain links TRBV5-1 to TRBJ1-4, with a tentative D call TRBD1 (6 bases). The CDR3 is made up of 14 amino acids. V lost 4 bases and J 2 bases, leaving 9 bases between the germline ends. The V gene's germline CDR1 is SGHRS and CDR2 YFSETQ. The CDR3 region is CASSVGGTNEKLFF. CDR3 in DNA: TGCGCCAGCAGCGTAGGGGGTACTAATGAAAAACTGTTTTTT.

The rearrangement links TRBV19 to TRBJ2-1; D gene ambiguous. The CDR3 contains 13 residues. Trimming left V 3 bases short and J 5 bases short, with 8 bases between. Germline-derived CDR1 and CDR2 are LNHDA and SQIVND (reference sequence). CDR3 in amino acids: CASSIRRDNEQFF. CDR3 bases: TGTGCCAGTAGTATTCGCCGAGACAATGAGCAGTTCTTC.

The V and J genes are TRBV28 and TRBJ1-5; 7 bases agree with TRBD1. CDR1 is MDHEN and CDR2 is SYDVKM in the germline V gene. The junction had 5 bases not matched to a gene; V was cut back by 5 bases and J by 1 base. The CDR3 has 15 residues. The CDR3 protein is CASSHRGSSNQPQHF. The CDR3 DNA follows: TGTGCCAGCAGTCACAGGGGATCGAGCAATCAGCCCCAGCATTTT.

The chain links TRBV4-1 to TRBJ2-3; TRBD2 matches 9 bases. V shed 3 bases and J 6 bases; nucleotides not matched to a gene: 13. Per germline, CDR1 MGHRA and CDR2 YSYEKL. The CDR3 length is 17 residues. The DNA of the CDR3 is TGCGCCAGCAGCCACCTTTTAGCGGGAGTGGTTCGGGATACGCAGTATTTT. This sequence encodes CASSHLLAGVVRDTQYF.

This chain joins TRBV28 and TRBJ2-1, with 7 bases matching TRBD1. The V gene's germline CDR1 is MDHEN and CDR2 SYDVKM. This CDR3 region has 15 residues. V lost 2 bases, J lost 6 bases, and 7 bases stayed unmatched. CDR3 in DNA: TGTGCCAGCAGTTTACCCAGCCCAGGGGGCAATGAGCAGTTCTTC. Translating it yields CASSLPSPGGNEQFF.

As to this clone: This may come from a read error, since a much larger clone is one base off. This chain connects TRBV28 to TRBJ2-3, with 9 bases matching TRBD2. With V trimmed by 6 bases and J by 0 bases, 4 bases remained unmatched. This CDR3 region has 15 residues. Germline V gives CDR1 MDHEN, CDR2 SYDVKM. CDR3 residues: CASRASGTSTDTQYF. The CDR3 bases are TGTGCCAGCAGGGCTAGCGGGACTAGCACAGATACGCAGTATTTT.

The rearrangement uses TRBV2 and TRBJ1-1; 7 positions agree with TRBD1. V was pared by 2 bases and J by 2 bases, with 2 bases of the junction left unmatched. This CDR3 is built from 14 residues. Germline CDR1 is SNHLY and CDR2 is FYNNEI. CDR3 sequence: CASSEQGDNTEAFF. As DNA, the CDR3 is TGTGCCAGCAGTGAACAGGGGGATAACACTGAAGCTTTCTTT.

This chain links TRBV7-9 with TRBJ1-3, with 7 bases fitting TRBD1. The germline CDR1 and CDR2 sequences are SEHNR and FQNEAQ (reference sequence). V shed 5 bases and J 0 bases; nucleotides not matched to a gene: 7. CDR3 length equals 16 residues. DNA for the CDR3: TGTGCCAGCAGCAACACGGACAGGAGCTCTGGAAACACCATATATTTT. It specifies CASSNTDRSSGNTIYF.

At least ten counts were recorded for this clone. The chain couples TRBV29-1 to TRBJ2-7, with D perhaps matching TRBD1 (6 bases). Germline V lookup: CDR1 SQVTM, CDR2 ANQGSEA. The ends were cut back, 4 bases at V and 0 bases at J, with 13 bases in the middle. The CDR3 consists of 14 residues. The CDR3 DNA reads TGCAGCGTTGGGGGGCTTTTATCCTCCTACGAGCAGTACTTC. The encoded protein is CSVGGLLSSYEQYF.

The chain has TRBV28 and TRBJ2-7; TRBD1 matches 10 bases. The CDR3 sequence is 15 residues long. V gave up 9 bases and J gave up 4 bases; unmatched junction bases: 12. Germline V CDR1 and CDR2: MDHEN, SYDVKM. CDR3 coding DNA: TGTGCCAGTCTTCCAAGCGGGACAGGGGAGTACGAGCAGTACTTC. This codes for CASLPSGTGEYEQYF. The full variable domain, with the rest looked up from reference TRBV28 and TRBJ2-7, is DVKVTQSSRYLVKRTGEKVFLECVQDMDHENMFWYRQDPGLGLRLIYFSYDVKMKEKGDIPEGYSVSREKKERFSLILESASTNQTSMYLCASLPSGTGEYEQYFGPGTRLTVT.

This clone was detected a few times. V is TRBV5-1 and J is TRBJ2-7, with TRBD2 as a possible D gene (7 bases). This CDR3 contains 15 residues. Germline V gene sequence: CDR1 SGHRS, CDR2 YFSETQ. V was shortened by 2 bases and J by 5 bases, with 17 bases between the two germline ends. CDR3 region: CASSLAGHEVDEQYF. CDR3 bases: TGCGCCAGCAGCTTAGCGGGACATGAGGTGGACGAGCAGTACTTC.

The chain employs TRBV7-9 and TRBJ2-7, with 8 positions matching TRBD2. Trimming at V came to 8 bases and at J to 5 bases, leaving 14 bases not matched to a gene. This CDR3 is 15 amino acids long. CDR1 SEHNR and CDR2 FQNEAQ come from the germline V gene (reference sequence). Written as DNA, the CDR3 is TGTGCCAGCGGCTCCGGGGGGGCAGGGGCCAACGAGCAGTACTTC. Translation: CASGSGGAGANEQYF.

The chain combines TRBV7-2 with TRBJ2-5; D is possibly TRBD2 (6 bases). Deletions cut 3 bases from V and 1 base from J, with 9 bases between. This CDR3 spans 14 amino acids. Germline V lookup: CDR1 SGHTA, CDR2 FQGNSA. The CDR3 loop is CASSFRDSQETQYF. For the CDR3, the DNA is TGTGCCAGCAGCTTTCGGGACTCCCAAGAGACCCAGTACTTC. Full variable domain (missing parts from reference TRBV7-2 and TRBJ2-5): GAGVSQSPSNKVTEKGKDVELRCDPISGHTALYWYRQSLGQGLEFLIYFQGNSAPDKSGLPSDRFSAERTGGSVSTLTIQRTQQEDSAVYLCASSFRDSQETQYFGPGTRLLVL.

This clone was recorded a few times. This chain uses TRBV5-4 with TRBJ2-7; D is uncertain. CDR1 SGHNT and CDR2 YYREEE come from the germline V gene (reference sequence). Trimming removed 0 bases from V and 7 bases from J, with 11 bases in between. The CDR3 extends over 13 amino acids. The CDR3 spells CASSLDLSREQYF. The CDR3 nucleotides are TGTGCCAGCAGCTTGGATTTATCCCGGGAGCAGTACTTC. Full variable domain (outside the CDR3, taken from reference TRBV5-4 and TRBJ2-7): ETGVTQSPTHLIKTRGQQVTLRCSSQSGHNTVSWYQQALGQGPQFIFQYYREEENGRGNFPPRFSGLQFPNYSSELNVNALELDDSALYLCASSLDLSREQYFGPGTRLTVT.

This clone came up a few times. The chain carries TRBV28 and TRBJ2-7; 7 nucleotides match TRBD1. Per germline, CDR1 MDHEN and CDR2 SYDVKM. This CDR3 contains 14 residues. J gave up 4 bases and V 5 bases, and 8 bases lay outside the gene matches. The chain's CDR3 is CASSPPGQPYEQYF. CDR3 coding DNA: TGTGCCAGCAGTCCACCGGGACAGCCATACGAGCAGTACTTC.

The count of this clone is one. This chain joins TRBV28 and TRBJ1-5; a possible D gene is TRBD1 (6 bases). V lost 3 bases to trimming and J lost 1 base, with 13 bases between them. The CDR3 loop spans 16 amino acids. The germline V gene encodes CDR1 MDHEN and CDR2 SYDVKM. The CDR3 bases are TGTGCCAGCAGTTTGCTACAGGGATTCAGCAATCAGCCCCAGCATTTT. Residues: CASSLLQGFSNQPQHF.

The V and J genes are TRBV6-1 and TRBJ2-2; the match to TRBD2 covers 10 bases. The germline gives CDR1 MNHNS, CDR2 SASEGT. V dropped 7 bases and J dropped 5; count of bases not matched to a gene: 1. This CDR3 is 13 amino acids long. DNA of the CDR3: TGTGCCAGCACGACTAGCGGGACCGGGGAGCTGTTTTTT. As protein: CASTTSGTGELFF.

Details on this clone: This sample includes further DNA sequences coding for the same CDR3. The chain has TRBV5-4 and TRBJ2-7; TRBD2 matches at 13 bases. After removal of 5 bases from V and 3 bases from J, the junction contained 5 bases not matched to a gene. Germline CDR1 SGHNT, CDR2 YYREEE (reference sequence). The CDR3 is 15 amino acids. CDR3 residues: CASSPGTSGIYEQYF. The DNA for the CDR3 is TGTGCCAGCAGTCCCGGGACTAGCGGGATCTACGAGCAGTACTTC.

The V call is TRBV7-2, the J call TRBJ2-2; 11 positions match TRBD2. This CDR3 is built from 16 residues. The germline gives CDR1 SGHTA, CDR2 FQGNSA. Losses at the gene ends were 0 bases for V and 6 bases for J; bases not matched to a gene: 3. The DNA of the CDR3 is TGTGCCAGCAGCTTAGCACTAGCGGGAGTATCCGGGGAGCTGTTTTTT. The encoded protein is CASSLALAGVSGELFF. Full variable domain (rest looked up from reference TRBV7-2 and TRBJ2-2): GAGVSQSPSNKVTEKGKDVELRCDPISGHTALYWYRQSLGQGLEFLIYFQGNSAPDKSGLPSDRFSAERTGGSVSTLTIQRTQQEDSAVYLCASSLALAGVSGELFFGEGSRLTVL.

This rearrangement joins TRBV11-1 to TRBJ2-1; TRBD1 matches 7 bases. The CDR3 contains 17 residues. The germline V gene encodes CDR1 SGHAT and CDR2 FQDESV (reference sequence). V trimming: 5 bases; J trimming: 2 bases; junction bases outside the gene matches: 12. The CDR3 protein is CASSQGGRQGTYNEQFF. In DNA form, the CDR3 reads TGTGCCAGCAGCCAAGGGGGCCGACAGGGCACCTACAATGAGCAGTTCTTC.